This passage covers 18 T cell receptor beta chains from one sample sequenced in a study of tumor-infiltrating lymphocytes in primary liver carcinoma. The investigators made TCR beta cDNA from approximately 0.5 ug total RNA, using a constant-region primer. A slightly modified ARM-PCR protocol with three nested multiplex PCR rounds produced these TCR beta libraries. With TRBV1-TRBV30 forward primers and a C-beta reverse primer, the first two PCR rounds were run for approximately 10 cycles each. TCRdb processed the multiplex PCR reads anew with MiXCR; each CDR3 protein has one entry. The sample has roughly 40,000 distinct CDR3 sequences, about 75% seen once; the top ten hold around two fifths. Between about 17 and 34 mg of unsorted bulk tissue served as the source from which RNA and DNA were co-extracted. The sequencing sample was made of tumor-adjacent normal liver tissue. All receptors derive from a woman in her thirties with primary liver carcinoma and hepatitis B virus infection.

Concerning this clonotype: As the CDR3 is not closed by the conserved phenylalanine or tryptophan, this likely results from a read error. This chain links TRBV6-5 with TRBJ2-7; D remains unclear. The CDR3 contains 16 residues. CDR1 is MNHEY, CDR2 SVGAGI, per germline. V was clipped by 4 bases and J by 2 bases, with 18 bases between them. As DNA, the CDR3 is TGTGCCAGCAGTTTCTCCCCGCACAGACTTGCCTACGAGCAGTACATC. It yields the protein CASSFSPHRLAYEQYI.

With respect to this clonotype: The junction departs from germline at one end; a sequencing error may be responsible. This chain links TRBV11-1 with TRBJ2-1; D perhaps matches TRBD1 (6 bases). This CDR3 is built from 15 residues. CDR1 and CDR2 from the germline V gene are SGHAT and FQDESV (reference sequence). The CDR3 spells CASSLGHGAHNEQFF. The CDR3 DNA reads TGTGCCAGCAGCTTGGGACACGGCGCTCACAACGAGCAATTCTTC.

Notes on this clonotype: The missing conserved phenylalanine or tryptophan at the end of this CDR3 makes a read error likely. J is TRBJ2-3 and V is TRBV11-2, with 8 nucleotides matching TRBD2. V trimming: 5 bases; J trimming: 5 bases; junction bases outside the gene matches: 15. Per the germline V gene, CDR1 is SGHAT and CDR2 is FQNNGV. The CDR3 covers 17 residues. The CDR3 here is CASSHQGSGSLKDTQYL. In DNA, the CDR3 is TGTGCCAGCAGCCATCAAGGGAGCGGGAGCCTCAAAGATACGCAGTATCTT.

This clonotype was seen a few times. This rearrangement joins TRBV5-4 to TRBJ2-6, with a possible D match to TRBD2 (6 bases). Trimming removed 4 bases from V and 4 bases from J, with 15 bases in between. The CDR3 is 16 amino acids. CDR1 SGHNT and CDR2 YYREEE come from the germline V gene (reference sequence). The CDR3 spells CASSGRDSLGANVLTF. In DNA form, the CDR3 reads TGTGCCAGCAGCGGTAGGGACTCTCTGGGGGCCAACGTCCTGACTTTC.

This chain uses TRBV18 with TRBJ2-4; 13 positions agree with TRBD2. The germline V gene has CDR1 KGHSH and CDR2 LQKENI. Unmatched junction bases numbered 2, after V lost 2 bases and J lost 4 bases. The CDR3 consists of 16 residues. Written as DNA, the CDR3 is TGTGCCAGCTCACCAAGGGGACTAGCGGGGAAAAACATTCAGTACTTC. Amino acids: CASSPRGLAGKNIQYF.

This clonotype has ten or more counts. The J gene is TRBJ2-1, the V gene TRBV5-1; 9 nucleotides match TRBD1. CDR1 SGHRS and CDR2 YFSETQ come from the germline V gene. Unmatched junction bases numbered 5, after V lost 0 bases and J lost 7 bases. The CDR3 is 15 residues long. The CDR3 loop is CASSLGDRVTNEQFF. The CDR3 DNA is TGCGCCAGCAGCTTGGGGGACAGGGTTACAAATGAGCAGTTCTTC.

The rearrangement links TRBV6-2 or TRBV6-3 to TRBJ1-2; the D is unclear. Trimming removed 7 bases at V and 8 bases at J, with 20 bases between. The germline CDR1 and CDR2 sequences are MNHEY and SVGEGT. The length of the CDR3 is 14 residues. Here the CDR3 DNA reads TGTGCCAGCAAAATAGACGGACGGGCGGGAGGCTACACCTTC. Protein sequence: CASKIDGRAGGYTF.

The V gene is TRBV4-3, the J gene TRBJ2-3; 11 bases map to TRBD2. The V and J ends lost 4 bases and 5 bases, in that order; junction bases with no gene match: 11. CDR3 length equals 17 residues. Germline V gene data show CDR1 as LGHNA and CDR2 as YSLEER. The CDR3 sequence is CASSPPLAGGGIDTQYF. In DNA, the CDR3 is TGCGCCAGCAGCCCTCCCTTAGCGGGAGGGGGTATAGATACGCAGTATTTT.

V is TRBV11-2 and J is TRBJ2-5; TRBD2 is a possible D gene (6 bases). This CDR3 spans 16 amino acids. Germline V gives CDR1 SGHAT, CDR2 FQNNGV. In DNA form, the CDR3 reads TGTACCGGCAGCTTCCGGGTGGGGACGGGGGAAGAGACCCAGTACTTC. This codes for CTGSFRVGTGEETQYF.

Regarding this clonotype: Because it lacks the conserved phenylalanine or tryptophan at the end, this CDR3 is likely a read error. The CDR3 DNA sequence: TGTGCCAGCAGCCATGGACAGGGGTTTGGCTACACCATC. This encodes CASSHGQGFGYTI. This sequence joins TRBV14 and TRBJ1-2; 9 bases fit TRBD1. This CDR3 has 13 amino acids. V lost 3 bases and J lost 7; bases outside the gene matches: 3. Germline loops: CDR1 SGHDN, CDR2 FVKESK.

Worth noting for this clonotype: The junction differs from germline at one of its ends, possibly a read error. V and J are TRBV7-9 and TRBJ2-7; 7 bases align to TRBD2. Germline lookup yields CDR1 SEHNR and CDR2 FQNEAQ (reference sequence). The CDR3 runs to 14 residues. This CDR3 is CACSSGGLSYGQYF. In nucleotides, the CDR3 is TGTGCCTGCAGCTCGGGAGGCCTCTCCTACGGGCAGTATTTC.

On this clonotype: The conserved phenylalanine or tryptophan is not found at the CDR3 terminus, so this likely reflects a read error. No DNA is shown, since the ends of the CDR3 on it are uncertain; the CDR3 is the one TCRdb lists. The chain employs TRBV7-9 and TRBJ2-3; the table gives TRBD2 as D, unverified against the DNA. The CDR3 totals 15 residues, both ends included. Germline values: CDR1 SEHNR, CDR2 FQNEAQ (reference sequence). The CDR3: CASSSGRDSTDTQYS.

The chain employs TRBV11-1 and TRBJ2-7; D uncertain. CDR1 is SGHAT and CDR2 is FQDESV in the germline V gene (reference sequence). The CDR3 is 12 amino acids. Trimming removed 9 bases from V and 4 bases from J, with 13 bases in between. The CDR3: CARGFMAYEQYF. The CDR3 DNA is TGTGCCAGAGGCTTCATGGCTTACGAGCAGTACTTC.

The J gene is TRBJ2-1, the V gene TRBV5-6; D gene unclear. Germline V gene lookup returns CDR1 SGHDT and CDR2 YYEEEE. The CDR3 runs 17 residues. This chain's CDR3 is CDRSFDPSQQYGNEQFF. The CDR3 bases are TGTGACAGAAGCTTTGACCCCTCCCAGCAATATGGGAATGAGCAGTTCTTC.

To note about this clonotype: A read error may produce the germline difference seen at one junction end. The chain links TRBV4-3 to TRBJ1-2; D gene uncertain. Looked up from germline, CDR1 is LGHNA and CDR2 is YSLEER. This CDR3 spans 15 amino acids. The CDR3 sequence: CVSSQGRSSNCGYTF. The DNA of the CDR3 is TGCGTCAGCAGCCAAGGAAGGAGCTCTAACTGTGGCTACACCTTC.

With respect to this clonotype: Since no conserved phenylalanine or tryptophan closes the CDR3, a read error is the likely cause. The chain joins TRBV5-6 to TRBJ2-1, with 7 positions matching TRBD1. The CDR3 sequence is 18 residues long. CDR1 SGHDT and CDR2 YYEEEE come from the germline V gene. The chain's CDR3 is CASSKRYYRDSSYNKQFS. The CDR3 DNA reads TGTGCCAGCAGCAAGCGCTATTACCGGGACAGCTCCTACAATAAGCAGTTCTCC.

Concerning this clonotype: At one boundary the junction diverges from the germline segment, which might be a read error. The CDR3 loop is CVIAQQVITDTQYF. DNA of the CDR3: TGTGTCATCGCCCAGCAGGTTATCACAGATACGCAGTATTTT. The chain links TRBV10-3 to TRBJ2-3; D is uncertain. CDR3 length equals 14 residues. Germline CDR1 is ENHRY and CDR2 is SYGVKD.

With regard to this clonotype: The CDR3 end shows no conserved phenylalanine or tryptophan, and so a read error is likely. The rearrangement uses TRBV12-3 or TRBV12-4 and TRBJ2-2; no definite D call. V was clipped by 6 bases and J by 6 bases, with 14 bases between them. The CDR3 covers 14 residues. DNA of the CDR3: TGTGCCAGCAGCCCATGGTTGGGCGCCGGGGAGCTGTTTTTA. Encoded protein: CASSPWLGAGELFL.